A single sample is the source of the 2 T cell receptor beta chains below, sequenced in a study of beta chain features in type 1 diabetes. The study reverse transcribed the entire isolated RNA, so it sequenced expressed TCRB transcripts. Here immunoSEQ multiplex PCR was the method, and the copy in TCRdb shows in-frame clones only, minus some. This sample has about 220,000 clones, with approximately 10% found just once. Sequencing was carried out using central memory CD4+ T cells from blood. Every receptor here comes from a man younger than 35 in good health.

The chain combines TRBV5-1 with TRBJ2-3; no reliable D call. There are 15 residues in the CDR3. Germline CDR1 reads SGHRS; CDR2 reads YFSETQ. Trimming left V 4 bases short and J 0 bases short, with 12 bases between. CDR3: CASSPTRPSTDTQYF. CDR3 coding DNA: TGCGCCAGCAGCCCTACGCGGCCGAGCACAGATACGCAGTATTTT.

The chain combines TRBV7-9 with TRBJ2-7; 10 positions agree with TRBD2. Germline trimming cut 4 bases from V and 4 bases from J; bases unmatched to any gene: 4. CDR3 size: 14 residues. Germline V gene sequence: CDR1 SEHNR, CDR2 FQNEAQ (reference sequence). The CDR3: CASSSDSGRYEQYF. DNA for the CDR3: TGTGCCAGCAGCTCAGATAGCGGGAGGTACGAGCAGTACTTC. Together with reference TRBV7-9 and TRBJ2-7, the CDR3 gives the full variable domain: DTGVSQNPRHKITKRGQNVTFRCDPISEHNRLYWYRQTLGQGPEFLTYFQNEAQLEKSRLLSDRFSAERPKGSFSTLEIQRTEQGDSAMYLCASSSDSGRYEQYFGPGTRLTVT.